This TCR beta chain appears in the sequencing data of a study of shared clonotypes between healthy human individuals. For the study at large: Serving as donors were two women and a few men, whose ages spanned 18 to 49.

A remark on this clone: Germline is not matched at one junction end, which may reflect a read error.

The protocol was immunoSEQ multiplex PCR, while the TCRdb copy is restricted to in-frame clones and leaves out a portion. The top ten clones hold under 15% of a sample with about 480,000 clones, 60% to 80% of them seen once. Sequenced sample: PBMCs. The source is a woman in her thirties or forties in good health. Some clones in this sample may be carry-over from other donors' samples.

The CDR3 DNA sequence: TGTGCCAGCAGCTCCAGGGTATCTGGGGCCAACGTCCTGACTTTC. This codes for CASSSRVSGANVLTF. The chain recombines TRBV5-3 with TRBJ2-6; D perhaps matches TRBD1 (5 bases). TRBV5-3 is an ORF, and what it does is uncertain. The CDR3 has 15 amino acids.